This T cell receptor beta chain originates from a study of CD8 T cells in Susac syndrome. There are 13 residues in the CDR3. Deletions cut 3 bases from V and 3 bases from J, with 12 bases between. CDR1 and CDR2 from the germline V gene are DFQATT and SNEGSKA (reference sequence). Purification of the CD8+ and CD4+ T cells relied on negative isolation, and TEMRA cells underwent FACS enrichment. cDNA came from around 0.5 to 1 ug RNA primed by random hexamers. An immunoSEQ multiplex PCR amplified TCR beta CDR3 over 54 Vbeta and 13 Jbeta. TCRdb called the immunoSEQ multiplex PCR reads again in MiXCR, with one record for every CDR3 protein. The table lists about 94,000 distinct CDR3 sequences, just under 95% of them singletons.

Material for sequencing was CD4+ T cells from PBMCs. This chain links TRBV20-1 with TRBJ2-7, with a weak D call TRBD2 (7 bases). The TCR originated in a human donor with Susac syndrome. The CDR3 here is CSASKGEGYEQYF. The DNA of the CDR3 is TGCAGTGCTAGCAAGGGGGAGGGCTACGAGCAGTACTTC.